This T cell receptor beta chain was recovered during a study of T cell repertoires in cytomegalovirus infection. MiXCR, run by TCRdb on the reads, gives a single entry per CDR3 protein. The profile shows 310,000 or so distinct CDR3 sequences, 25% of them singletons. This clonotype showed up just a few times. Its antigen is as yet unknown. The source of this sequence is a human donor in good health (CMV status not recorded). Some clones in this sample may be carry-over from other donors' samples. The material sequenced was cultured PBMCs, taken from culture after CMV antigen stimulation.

CDR3 in DNA: TGTGCCAGCAGTGCAGGGTCCTCCTACAATGAGCAGTTCTTC. Protein: CASSAGSSYNEQFF. The V call is TRBV6-6, the J call TRBJ2-1; weak D call: TRBD1 (5 bases). The CDR3 is made up of 14 amino acids. Per germline, CDR1 MNHNY and CDR2 SVGAGI (reference sequence). The V and J ends lost 5 bases and 0 bases respectively, with 8 bases between them.